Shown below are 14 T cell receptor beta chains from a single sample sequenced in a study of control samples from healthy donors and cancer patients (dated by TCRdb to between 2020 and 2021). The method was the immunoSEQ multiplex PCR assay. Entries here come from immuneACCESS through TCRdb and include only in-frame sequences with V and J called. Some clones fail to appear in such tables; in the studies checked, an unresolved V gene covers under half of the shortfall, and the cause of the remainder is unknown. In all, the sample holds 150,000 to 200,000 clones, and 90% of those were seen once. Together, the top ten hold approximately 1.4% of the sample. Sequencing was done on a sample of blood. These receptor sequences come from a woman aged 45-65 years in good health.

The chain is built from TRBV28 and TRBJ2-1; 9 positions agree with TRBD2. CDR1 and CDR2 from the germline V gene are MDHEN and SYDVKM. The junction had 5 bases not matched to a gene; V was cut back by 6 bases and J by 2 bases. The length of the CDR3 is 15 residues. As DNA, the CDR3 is TGTGCCAGCAGGGCCCTAGCGGGAACCTACAATGAGCAGTTCTTC. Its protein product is CASRALAGTYNEQFF.

The CDR3, as DNA: TGTGCCAGCAGCCTCCGGGACAGGGGGGGCTACAATGAGCAGTTCTTC. The encoded protein is CASSLRDRGGYNEQFF. The chain joins TRBV7-2 to TRBJ2-1; 11 bases agree with TRBD1. V dropped 5 bases and J dropped 3; count of bases not matched to a gene: 6. The CDR3 consists of 16 residues. Germline V gene sequence: CDR1 SGHTA, CDR2 FQGNSA.

CDR3 protein: CASSLGDRGNTEAFF. CDR3 DNA: TGTGCCAGCAGTCTCGGGGACAGGGGGAACACTGAAGCTTTCTTT. The chain joins TRBV27 to TRBJ1-1; 10 nucleotides line up with TRBD1. Germline V gene sequence: CDR1 MNHEY, CDR2 SMNVEV (reference sequence). This CDR3 contains 15 residues. V lost 5 bases to trimming and J lost 1 base; unmatched junction nucleotides: 4.

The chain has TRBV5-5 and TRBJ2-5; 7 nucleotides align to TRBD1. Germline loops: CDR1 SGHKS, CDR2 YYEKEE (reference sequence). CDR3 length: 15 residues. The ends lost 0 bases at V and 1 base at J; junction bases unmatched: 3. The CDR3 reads CASSLERGPQETQYF. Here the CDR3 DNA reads TGTGCCAGCAGCTTGGAAAGGGGGCCCCAAGAGACCCAGTACTTC.

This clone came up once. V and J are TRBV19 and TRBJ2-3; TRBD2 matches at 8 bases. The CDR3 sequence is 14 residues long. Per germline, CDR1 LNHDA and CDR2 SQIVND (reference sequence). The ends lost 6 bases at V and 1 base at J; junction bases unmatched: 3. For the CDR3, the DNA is TGTGCCAGTAGACCCGGGGGGGGCACAGATACGCAGTATTTT. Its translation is CASRPGGGTDTQYF.

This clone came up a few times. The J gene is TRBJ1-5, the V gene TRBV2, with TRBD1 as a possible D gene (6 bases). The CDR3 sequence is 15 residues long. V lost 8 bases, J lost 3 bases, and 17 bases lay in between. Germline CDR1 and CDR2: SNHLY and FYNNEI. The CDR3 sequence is CASRASRGANQPQHF. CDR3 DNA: TGTGCCAGCCGAGCTAGTCGGGGGGCCAATCAGCCCCAGCATTTT.

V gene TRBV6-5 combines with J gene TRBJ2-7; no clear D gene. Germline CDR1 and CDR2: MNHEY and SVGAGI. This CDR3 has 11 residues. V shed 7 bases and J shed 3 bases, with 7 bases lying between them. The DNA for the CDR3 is TGTGCCAGCATGGCGAACTACGAGCAGTACTTC. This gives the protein CASMANYEQYF.

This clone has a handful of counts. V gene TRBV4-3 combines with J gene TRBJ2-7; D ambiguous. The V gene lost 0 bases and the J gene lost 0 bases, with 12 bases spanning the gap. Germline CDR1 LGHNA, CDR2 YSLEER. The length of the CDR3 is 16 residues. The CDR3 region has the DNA TGCGCCAGCAGCCAAGATATGTCGCCTCTCTCCTACGAGCAGTACTTC. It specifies CASSQDMSPLSYEQYF.

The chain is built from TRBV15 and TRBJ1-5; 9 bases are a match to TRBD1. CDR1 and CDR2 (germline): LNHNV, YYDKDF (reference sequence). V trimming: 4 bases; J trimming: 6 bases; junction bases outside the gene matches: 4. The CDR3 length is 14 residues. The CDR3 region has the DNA TGTGCCACCAGCACCGACAGGGGGGTTCAGCCCCAGCATTTT. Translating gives CATSTDRGVQPQHF.

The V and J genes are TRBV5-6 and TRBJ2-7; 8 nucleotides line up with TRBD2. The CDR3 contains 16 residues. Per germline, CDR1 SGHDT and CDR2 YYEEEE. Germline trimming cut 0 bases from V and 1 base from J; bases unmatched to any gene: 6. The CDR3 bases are TGTGCCAGCAGCTTGGCGGGGGGGCTTGGATCCTACGAGCAGTACTTC. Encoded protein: CASSLAGGLGSYEQYF. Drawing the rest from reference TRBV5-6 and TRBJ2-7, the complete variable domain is DAGVTQSPTHLIKTRGQQVTLRCSPKSGHDTVSWYQQALGQGPQFIFQYYEEEERQRGNFPDRFSGHQFPNYSSELNVNALLLGDSALYLCASSLAGGLGSYEQYFGPGTRLTVT.

The CDR3 DNA sequence: TGTGCCAGCAGTTTATTAGGAGGTACTGAAGCTTTCTTT. It translates to CASSLLGGTEAFF. V and J are TRBV28 and TRBJ1-1, with D uncertain. The CDR3 covers 13 residues. V was pared by 1 base and J by 5 bases, with 8 bases between. The germline CDR1 and CDR2 sequences are MDHEN and SYDVKM.

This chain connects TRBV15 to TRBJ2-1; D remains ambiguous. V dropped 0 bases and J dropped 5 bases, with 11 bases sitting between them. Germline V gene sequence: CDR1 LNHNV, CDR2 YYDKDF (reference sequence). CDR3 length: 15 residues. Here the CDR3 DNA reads TGTGCCACCAGCAGAGATTTTTCCTTAAACAATGAGCAGTTCTTC. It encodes CATSRDFSLNNEQFF. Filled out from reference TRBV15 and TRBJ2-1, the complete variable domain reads DAMVIQNPRYQVTQFGKPVTLSCSQTLNHNVMYWYQQKSSQAPKLLFHYYDKDFNNEADTPDNFQSRRPNTSFCFLDIRSPGLGDTAMYLCATSRDFSLNNEQFFGPGTRLTVL.

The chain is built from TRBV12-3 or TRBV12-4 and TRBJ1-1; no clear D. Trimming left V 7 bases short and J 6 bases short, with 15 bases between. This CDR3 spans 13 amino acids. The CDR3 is CASTVGLSPEAFF. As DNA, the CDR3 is TGTGCCAGCACCGTAGGCCTCAGCCCTGAAGCTTTCTTT.

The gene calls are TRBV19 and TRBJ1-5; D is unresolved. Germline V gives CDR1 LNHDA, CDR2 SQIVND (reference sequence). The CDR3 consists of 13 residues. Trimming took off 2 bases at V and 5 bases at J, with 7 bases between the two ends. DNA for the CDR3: TGTGCCAGTAGTATATACCACGATCAGCCCCAGCATTTT. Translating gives CASSIYHDQPQHF. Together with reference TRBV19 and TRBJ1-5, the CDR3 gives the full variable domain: DGGITQSPKYLFRKEGQNVTLSCEQNLNHDAMYWYRQDPGQGLRLIYYSQIVNDFQKGDIAEGYSVSREKKESFPLTVTSAQKNPTAFYLCASSIYHDQPQHFGDGTRLSIL.